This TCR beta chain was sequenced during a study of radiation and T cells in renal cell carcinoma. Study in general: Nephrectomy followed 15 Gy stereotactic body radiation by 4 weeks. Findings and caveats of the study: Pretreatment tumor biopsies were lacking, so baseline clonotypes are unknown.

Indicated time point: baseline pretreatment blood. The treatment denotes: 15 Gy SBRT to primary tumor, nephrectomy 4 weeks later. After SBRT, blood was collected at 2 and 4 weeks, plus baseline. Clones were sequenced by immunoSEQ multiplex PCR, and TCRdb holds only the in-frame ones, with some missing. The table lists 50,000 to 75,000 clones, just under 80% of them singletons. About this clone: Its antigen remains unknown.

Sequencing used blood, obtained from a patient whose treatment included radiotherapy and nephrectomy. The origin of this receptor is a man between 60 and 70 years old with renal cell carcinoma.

DNA of the CDR3: TGTGCCAGCAGCCCCAACGCGGGGGCCGGAGAGCAGTTCTTC. Translated: CASSPNAGAGEQFF. The chain recombines TRBV14 with TRBJ2-1; D possibly corresponds to TRBD2 (7 bases). V was pared by 4 bases and J by 10 bases, with 17 bases between. CDR1 SGHDN and CDR2 FVKESK come from the germline V gene. The CDR3 is 14 amino acids.